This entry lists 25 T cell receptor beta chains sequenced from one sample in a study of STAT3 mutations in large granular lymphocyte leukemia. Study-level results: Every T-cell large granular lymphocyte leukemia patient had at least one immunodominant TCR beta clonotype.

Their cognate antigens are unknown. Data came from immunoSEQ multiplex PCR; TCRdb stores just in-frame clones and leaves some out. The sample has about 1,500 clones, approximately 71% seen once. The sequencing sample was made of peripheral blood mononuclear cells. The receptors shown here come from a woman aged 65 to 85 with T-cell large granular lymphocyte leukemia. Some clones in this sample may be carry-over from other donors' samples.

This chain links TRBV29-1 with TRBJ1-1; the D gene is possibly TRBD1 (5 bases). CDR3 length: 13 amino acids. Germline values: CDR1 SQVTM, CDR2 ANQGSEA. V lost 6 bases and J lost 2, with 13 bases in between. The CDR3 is CSVAAQANTEAFF. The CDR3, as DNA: TGCAGCGTAGCAGCACAGGCTAACACTGAAGCTTTCTTT.

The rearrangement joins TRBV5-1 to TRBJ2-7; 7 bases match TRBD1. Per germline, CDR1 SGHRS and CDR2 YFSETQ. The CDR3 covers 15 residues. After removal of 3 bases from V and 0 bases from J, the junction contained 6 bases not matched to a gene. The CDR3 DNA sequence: TGCGCCAGCAGCTCCGACAGGGCACTCTCCTACGAGCAGTACTTC. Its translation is CASSSDRALSYEQYF.

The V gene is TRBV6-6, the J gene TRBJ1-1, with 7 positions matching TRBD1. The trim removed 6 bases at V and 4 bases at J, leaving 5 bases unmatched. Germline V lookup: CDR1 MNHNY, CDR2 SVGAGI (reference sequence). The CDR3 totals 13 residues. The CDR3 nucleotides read TGTGCCAGCAGAAGGACAGGCGGCACTGAAGCTTTCTTT. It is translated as CASRRTGGTEAFF.

The CDR3 nucleotides read TGTGCCAGCAGCTTAGCGGGAGGGAACAATGAGCAGTTCTTC. Protein: CASSLAGGNNEQFF. The J gene is TRBJ2-1, the V gene TRBV7-3, with 9 bases matching TRBD2. The germline V gene encodes CDR1 SGHTA and CDR2 FQGTGA. The CDR3 runs 14 residues. The junction had 1 base not matched to a gene; V was cut back by 2 bases and J by 5 bases.

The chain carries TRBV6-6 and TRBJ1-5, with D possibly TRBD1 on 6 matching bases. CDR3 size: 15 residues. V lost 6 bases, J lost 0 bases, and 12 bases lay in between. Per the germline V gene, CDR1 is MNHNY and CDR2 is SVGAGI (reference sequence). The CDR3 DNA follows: TGTGCCAGCAGCAGAACGACAGGTAGCAATCAGCCCCAGCATTTT. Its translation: CASSRTTGSNQPQHF.

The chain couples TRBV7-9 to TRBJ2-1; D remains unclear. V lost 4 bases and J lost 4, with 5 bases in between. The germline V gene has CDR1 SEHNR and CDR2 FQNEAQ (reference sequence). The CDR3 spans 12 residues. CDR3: CASSSGYNEQFF. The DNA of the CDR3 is TGTGCCAGCAGCTCCGGATACAATGAGCAGTTCTTC.

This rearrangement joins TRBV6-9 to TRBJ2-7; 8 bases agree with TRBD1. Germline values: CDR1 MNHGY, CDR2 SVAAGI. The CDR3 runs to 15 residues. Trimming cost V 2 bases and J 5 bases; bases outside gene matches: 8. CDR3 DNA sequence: TGTGCCAGCAGTTATAGGGGCCAGGGGGCCCACGAGCAGTACTTC. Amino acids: CASSYRGQGAHEQYF.

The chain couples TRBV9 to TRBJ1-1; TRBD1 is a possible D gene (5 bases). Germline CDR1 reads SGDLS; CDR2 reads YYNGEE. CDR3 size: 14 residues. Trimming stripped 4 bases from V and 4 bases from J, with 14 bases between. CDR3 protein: CASSISQGTTEAFF. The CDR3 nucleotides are TGTGCCAGCAGCATTAGTCAGGGTACCACTGAAGCTTTCTTT. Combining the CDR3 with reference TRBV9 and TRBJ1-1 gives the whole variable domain DSGVTQTPKHLITATGQRVTLRCSPRSGDLSVYWYQQSLDQGLQFLIQYYNGEERAKGNILERFSAQQFPDLHSELNLSSLELGDSALYFCASSISQGTTEAFFGQGTRLTVV.

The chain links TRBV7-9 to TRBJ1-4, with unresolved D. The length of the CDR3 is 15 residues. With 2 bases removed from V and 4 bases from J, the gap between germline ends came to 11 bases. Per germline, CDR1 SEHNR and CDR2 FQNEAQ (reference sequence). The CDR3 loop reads CASSLIPPGNEKLFF. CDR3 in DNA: TGTGCCAGCAGCTTAATCCCCCCGGGTAATGAAAAACTGTTTTTT.

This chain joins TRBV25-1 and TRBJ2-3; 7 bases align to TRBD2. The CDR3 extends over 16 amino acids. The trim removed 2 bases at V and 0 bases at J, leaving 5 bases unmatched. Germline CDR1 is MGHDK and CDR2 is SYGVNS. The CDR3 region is CASSEVSGTSTDTQYF. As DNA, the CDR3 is TGTGCCAGCAGTGAAGTCAGCGGGACTAGCACAGATACGCAGTATTTT.

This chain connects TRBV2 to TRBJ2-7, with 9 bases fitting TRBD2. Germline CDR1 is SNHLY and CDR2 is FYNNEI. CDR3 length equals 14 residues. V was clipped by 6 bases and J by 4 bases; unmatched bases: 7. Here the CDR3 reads CASRLREGLYEQYF. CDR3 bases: TGTGCCAGCAGACTGCGGGAGGGCCTTTACGAGCAGTACTTC.

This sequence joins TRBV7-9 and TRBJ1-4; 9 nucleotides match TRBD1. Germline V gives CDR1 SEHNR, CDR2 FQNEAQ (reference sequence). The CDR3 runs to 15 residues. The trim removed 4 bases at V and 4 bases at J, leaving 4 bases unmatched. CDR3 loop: CASSWSGQGNEKLFF. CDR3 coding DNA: TGTGCCAGCAGCTGGTCGGGACAGGGTAATGAAAAACTGTTTTTT.

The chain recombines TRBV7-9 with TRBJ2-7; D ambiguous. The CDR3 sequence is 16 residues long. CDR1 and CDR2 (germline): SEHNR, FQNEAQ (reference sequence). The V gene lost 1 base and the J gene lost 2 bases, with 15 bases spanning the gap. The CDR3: CASSLVGGQIPYEQYF. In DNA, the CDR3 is TGTGCCAGCAGCTTAGTCGGCGGCCAAATCCCCTACGAGCAGTACTTC.

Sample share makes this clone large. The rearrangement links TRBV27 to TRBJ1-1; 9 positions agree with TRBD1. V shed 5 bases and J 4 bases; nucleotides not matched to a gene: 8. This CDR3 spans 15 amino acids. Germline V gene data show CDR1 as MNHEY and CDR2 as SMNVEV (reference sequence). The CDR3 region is CASSPSGQGGTEAFF. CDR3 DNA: TGTGCCAGCAGTCCCTCGGGACAGGGAGGCACTGAAGCTTTCTTT.

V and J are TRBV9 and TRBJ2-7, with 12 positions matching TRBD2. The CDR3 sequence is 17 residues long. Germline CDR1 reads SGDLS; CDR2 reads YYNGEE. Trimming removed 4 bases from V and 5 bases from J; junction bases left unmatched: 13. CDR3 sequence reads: CASSLAGGGSNSNEQYF. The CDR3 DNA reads TGTGCCAGCAGCCTAGCGGGAGGGGGGTCTAATTCGAACGAGCAGTACTTC.

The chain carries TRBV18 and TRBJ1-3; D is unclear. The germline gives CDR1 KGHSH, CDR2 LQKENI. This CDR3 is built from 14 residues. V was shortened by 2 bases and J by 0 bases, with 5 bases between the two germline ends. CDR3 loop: CASSPDPSGNTIYF. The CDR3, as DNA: TGTGCCAGCTCACCAGACCCCTCTGGAAACACCATATATTTT.

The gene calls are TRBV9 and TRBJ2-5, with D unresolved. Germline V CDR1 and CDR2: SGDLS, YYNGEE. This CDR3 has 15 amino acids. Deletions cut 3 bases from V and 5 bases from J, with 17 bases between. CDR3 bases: TGTGCCAGCAGCGAGCAGGCGAGCTCAGGCGAGACCCAGTACTTC. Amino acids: CASSEQASSGETQYF.

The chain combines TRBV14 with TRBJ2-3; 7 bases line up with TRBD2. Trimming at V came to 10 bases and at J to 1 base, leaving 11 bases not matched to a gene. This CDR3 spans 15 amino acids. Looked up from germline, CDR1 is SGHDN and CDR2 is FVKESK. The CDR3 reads CATAPGGDGTDTQYF. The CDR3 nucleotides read TGTGCCACCGCCCCGGGGGGAGACGGCACAGATACGCAGTATTTT.

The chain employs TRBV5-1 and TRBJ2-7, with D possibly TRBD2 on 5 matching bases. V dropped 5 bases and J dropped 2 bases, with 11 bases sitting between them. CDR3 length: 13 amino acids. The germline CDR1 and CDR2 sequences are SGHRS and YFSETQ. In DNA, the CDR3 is TGCGCCAGCAGACGTGACTATGCCTACGAGCAGTACTTC. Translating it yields CASRRDYAYEQYF.

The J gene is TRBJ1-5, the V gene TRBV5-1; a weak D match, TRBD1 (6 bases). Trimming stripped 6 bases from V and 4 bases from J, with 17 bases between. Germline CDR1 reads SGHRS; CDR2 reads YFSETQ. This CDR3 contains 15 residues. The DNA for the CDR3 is TGCGCCAGCACCACTGACGGGGGCCGGAATCAGCCCCAGCATTTT. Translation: CASTTDGGRNQPQHF.

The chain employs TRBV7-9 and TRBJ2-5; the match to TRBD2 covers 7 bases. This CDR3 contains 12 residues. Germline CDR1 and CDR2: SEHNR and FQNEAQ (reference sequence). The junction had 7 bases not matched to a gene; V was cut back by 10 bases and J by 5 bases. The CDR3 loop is CATAGEGETQYF. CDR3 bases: TGTGCCACCGCGGGAGAGGGGGAGACCCAGTACTTC.

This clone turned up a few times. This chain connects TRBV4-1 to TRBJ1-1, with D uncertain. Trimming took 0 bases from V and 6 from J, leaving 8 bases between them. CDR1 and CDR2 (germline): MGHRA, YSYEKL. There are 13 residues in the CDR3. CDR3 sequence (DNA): TGCGCCAGCAGCCAAGAGGGCGGCTCTGAAGCTTTCTTT. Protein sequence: CASSQEGGSEAFF.

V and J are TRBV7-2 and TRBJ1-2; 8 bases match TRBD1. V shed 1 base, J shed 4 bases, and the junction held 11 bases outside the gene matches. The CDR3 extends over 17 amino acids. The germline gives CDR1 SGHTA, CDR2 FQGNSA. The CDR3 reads CASSLEGTRGLVYGYTF. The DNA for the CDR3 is TGTGCCAGCAGCTTAGAGGGGACCAGGGGGCTGGTCTATGGCTACACCTTC.

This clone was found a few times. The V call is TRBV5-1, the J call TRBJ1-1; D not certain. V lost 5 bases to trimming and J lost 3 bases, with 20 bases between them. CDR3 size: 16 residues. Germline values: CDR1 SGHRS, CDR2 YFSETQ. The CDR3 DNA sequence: TGCGCCAGCAGGCAGTCGTCAGGTGACGGGGACACTGAAGCTTTCTTT. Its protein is CASRQSSGDGDTEAFF.

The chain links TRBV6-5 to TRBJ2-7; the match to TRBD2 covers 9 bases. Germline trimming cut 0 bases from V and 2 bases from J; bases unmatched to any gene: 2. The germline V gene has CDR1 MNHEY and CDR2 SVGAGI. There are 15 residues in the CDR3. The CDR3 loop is CASSYSSSGAYEQYF. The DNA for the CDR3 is TGTGCCAGCAGTTACTCGTCTAGCGGGGCCTACGAGCAGTACTTC.